This paragraph reports one T cell receptor beta chain. 13 Jbeta primers and 60 Vbeta primers were used for the PCR. Clones were sequenced by immunoSEQ multiplex PCR, and TCRdb holds only the in-frame ones, with some missing. The table shows 58,000 or so clones, with over 60% occurring only once. This record belongs to a study of cytomegalovirus exposure and HLA in healthy donors. Trimming took off 6 bases at V and 8 bases at J, with 14 bases between the two ends. Germline loops: CDR1 MNHEY, CDR2 SVGAGI. The CDR3 contains 13 residues. The receptor's source is a middle-aged man in good health and CMV-seropositive. The gene calls are TRBV6-5 and TRBJ1-3; tentatively, D is TRBD1 (5 bases). The sequenced material came from PBMCs. The CDR3: CASRRRGGHTIYF. The DNA for the CDR3 is TGTGCCAGCAGACGAAGGGGAGGGCACACCATATATTTT.